The sequence of this T cell receptor (beta chain) was determined in a study of regulatory T cells in long-lasting Graves disease. Regarding the study as a whole: Investigators studied peripheral blood only, not thyroid tissue.

For TCR beta, libraries came from iRepertoire HTBI primers and Arm-PCR of CDR3 regions. TCRdb fed the multiplex PCR reads into MiXCR, producing one record per CDR3 protein. The sample lists hundreds of thousands of distinct CDR3 sequences, about 15% seen once, with around a tenth in the top ten. The time point here: newly diagnosed GD, antithyroid drugs for less than 3 months. Construction of the TCR library relied on RNA isolated from PBMCs. Trimming took 6 bases from V and 7 from J; bases not matched to a gene: 11. The CDR3 length is 15 residues. The V gene's germline CDR1 is MNHEY and CDR2 SMNVEV (reference sequence). This clonotype was found once. The antigen remains undetermined. The same specimen was also included in a second study, on T cells in Graves' hyperthyroidism and ophthalmopathy.

The chain joins TRBV27 to TRBJ2-7, with 11 nucleotides matching TRBD2. The receptor's source is a young woman with Graves disease. Sequenced material: peripheral blood mononuclear cells (PBMCs), taken at new diagnosis, from a patient treated with antithyroid drugs. This chain's CDR3 is CASRLGTSGNNEQYF. For the CDR3, the DNA is TGTGCCAGCAGATTAGGGACTAGCGGTAACAATGAGCAGTACTTC.